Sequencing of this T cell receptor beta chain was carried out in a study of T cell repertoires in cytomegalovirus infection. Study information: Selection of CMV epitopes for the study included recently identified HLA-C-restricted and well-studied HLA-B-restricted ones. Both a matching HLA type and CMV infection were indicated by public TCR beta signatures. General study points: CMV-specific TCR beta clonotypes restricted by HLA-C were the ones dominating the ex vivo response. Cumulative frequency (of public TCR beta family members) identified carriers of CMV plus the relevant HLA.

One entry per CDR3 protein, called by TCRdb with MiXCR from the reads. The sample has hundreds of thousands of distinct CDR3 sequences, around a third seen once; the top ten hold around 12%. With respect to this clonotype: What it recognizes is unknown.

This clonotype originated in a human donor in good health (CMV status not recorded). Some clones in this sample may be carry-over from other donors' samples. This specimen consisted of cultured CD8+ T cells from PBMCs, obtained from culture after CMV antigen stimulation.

The CDR3 loop reads CASSLEPGSSNQPQHF. In DNA form, the CDR3 reads TGTGCCAGCAGCTTAGAACCAGGGTCTAGCAATCAGCCCCAGCATTTT. The chain uses TRBV7-8 and TRBJ1-5; a weak D match, TRBD1 (5 bases). The CDR3 is 16 residues long. Germline CDR1 reads SGHVS; CDR2 reads FQNEAQ. V was cut by 1 base and J by 0 bases, with 10 bases left in between.